A single sample is the source of the 4 T cell receptor beta chains below, sequenced in a study of T cells in Graves' hyperthyroidism and ophthalmopathy. It was RNA transcripts that yielded the amplified TCR beta CDR3 regions. First-round RT-PCR with HTBI primers amplified the TCR CDR3 region. TCRdb reprocessed the multiplex PCR reads with MiXCR, giving one entry per CDR3 protein. This table has about 620,000 distinct CDR3 sequences, under 20% appearing once. What was sequenced was blood. These receptors were collected from a woman between 25 and 40 years old with Graves' hyperthyroidism.

The CDR3 is CASQTGNNSPLHF. The DNA of the CDR3 is TGTGCCAGCCAAACAGGGAATAATTCACCCCTCCACTTT. The gene calls are TRBV28 and TRBJ1-6, with D possibly matching TRBD1 (6 bases). Between the trimmed V and J ends, which lost 8 bases and 5 bases, there was a span of 10 bases. Germline V lookup: CDR1 MDHEN, CDR2 SYDVKM. The CDR3 loop spans 13 amino acids.

This clonotype was seen repeatedly, ten times or more. The rearrangement uses TRBV20-1 and TRBJ1-1; 8 positions agree with TRBD1. Germline loops: CDR1 DFQATT, CDR2 SNEGSKA (reference sequence). With 0 bases clipped from V and 1 base from J, the junction kept 4 bases outside the gene matches. The CDR3 is 15 residues long. The CDR3 DNA reads TGCAGTGCTAGAGAACCTGGGACAGGGAACACTGAAGCTTTCTTT. This sequence encodes CSAREPGTGNTEAFF.

V is TRBV19 and J is TRBJ2-5; D might be TRBD2 (6 bases). The CDR3 totals 16 residues. Germline V gene data show CDR1 as LNHDA and CDR2 as SQIVND (reference sequence). Trimming shortened V by 6 bases and J by 5 bases, and 22 bases separated the two germline ends. The CDR3: CASSQNGGSAGETQYF. In DNA form, the CDR3 reads TGTGCCAGTAGCCAAAACGGGGGATCCGCCGGGGAGACCCAGTACTTC. Full variable domain (remainder filled in from reference TRBV19 and TRBJ2-5): DGGITQSPKYLFRKEGQNVTLSCEQNLNHDAMYWYRQDPGQGLRLIYYSQIVNDFQKGDIAEGYSVSREKKESFPLTVTSAQKNPTAFYLCASSQNGGSAGETQYFGPGTRLLVL.

This clonotype has at least ten counts. This chain uses TRBV2 with TRBJ1-5, with D possibly being TRBD1 (5 bases). Between the trimmed V and J ends, which lost 9 bases and 4 bases, there was a span of 19 bases. This CDR3 is built from 15 residues. Germline lookup yields CDR1 SNHLY and CDR2 FYNNEI. The CDR3 bases are TGTGCCAGTCAGAGGCGTGGGGCGCGTAATCAGCCCCAGCATTTT. Protein: CASQRRGARNQPQHF.